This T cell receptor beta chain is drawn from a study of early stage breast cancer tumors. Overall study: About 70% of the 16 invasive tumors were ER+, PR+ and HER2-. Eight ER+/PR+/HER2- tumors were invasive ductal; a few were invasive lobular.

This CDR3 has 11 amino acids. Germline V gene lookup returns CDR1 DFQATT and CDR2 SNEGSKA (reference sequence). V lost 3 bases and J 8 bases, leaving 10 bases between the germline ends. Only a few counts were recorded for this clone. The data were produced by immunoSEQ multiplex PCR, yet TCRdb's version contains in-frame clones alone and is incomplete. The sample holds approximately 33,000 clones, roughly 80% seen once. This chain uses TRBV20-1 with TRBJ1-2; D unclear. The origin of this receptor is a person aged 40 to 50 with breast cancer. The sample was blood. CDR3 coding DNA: TGCAGTGCTAGCCATTCTAGAGGCTACACCTTC. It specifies CSASHSRGYTF.